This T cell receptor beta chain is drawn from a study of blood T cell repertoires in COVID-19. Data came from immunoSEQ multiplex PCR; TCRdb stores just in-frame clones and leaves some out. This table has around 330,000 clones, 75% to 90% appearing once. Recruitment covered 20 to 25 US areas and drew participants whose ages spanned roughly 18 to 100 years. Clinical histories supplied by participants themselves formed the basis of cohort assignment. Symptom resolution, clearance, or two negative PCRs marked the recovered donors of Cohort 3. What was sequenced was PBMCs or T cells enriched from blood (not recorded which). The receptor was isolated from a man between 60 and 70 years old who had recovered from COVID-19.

The CDR3 sequence: CASSWGGSPLHF. The CDR3 DNA sequence: TGTGCCAGCAGTTGGGGCGGTTCACCCCTCCACTTT. V and J are TRBV5-4 and TRBJ1-6, with a tentative D call TRBD1 (5 bases). Per germline, CDR1 SGHNT and CDR2 YYREEE (reference sequence). Trimming took 5 bases from V and 9 from J, leaving 9 bases between them. This CDR3 has 12 amino acids.